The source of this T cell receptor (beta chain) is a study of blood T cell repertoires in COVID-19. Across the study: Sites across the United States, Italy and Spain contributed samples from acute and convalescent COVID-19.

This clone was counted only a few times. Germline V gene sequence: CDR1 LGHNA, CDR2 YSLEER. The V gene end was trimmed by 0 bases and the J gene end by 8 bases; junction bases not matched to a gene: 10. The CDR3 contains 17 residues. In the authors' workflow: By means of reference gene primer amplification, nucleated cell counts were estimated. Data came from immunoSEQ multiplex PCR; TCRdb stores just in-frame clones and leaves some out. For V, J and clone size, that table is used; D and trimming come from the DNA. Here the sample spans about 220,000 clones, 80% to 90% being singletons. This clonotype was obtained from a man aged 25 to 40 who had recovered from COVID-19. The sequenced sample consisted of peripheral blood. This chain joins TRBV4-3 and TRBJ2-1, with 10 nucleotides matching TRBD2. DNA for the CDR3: TGCGCCAGCAGCCAAGATGGGACAGCGGGGGGGAACGATGAGCAGTTCTTC. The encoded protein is CASSQDGTAGGNDEQFF.